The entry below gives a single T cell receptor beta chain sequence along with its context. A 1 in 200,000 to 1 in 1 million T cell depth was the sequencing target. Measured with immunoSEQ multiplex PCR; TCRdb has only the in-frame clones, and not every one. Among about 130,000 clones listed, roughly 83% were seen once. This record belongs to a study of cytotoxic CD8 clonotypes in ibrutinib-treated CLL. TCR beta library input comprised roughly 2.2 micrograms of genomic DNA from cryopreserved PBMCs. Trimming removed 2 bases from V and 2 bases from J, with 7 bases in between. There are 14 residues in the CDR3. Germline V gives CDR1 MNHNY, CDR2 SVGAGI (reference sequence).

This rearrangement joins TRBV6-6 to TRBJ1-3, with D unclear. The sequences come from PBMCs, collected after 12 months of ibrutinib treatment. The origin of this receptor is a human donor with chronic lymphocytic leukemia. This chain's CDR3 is CASSYERAGNTIYF. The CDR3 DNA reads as TGTGCCAGCAGTTACGAACGGGCTGGAAACACCATATATTTT.